This T cell receptor (beta chain) emerged from a study of blood T cell repertoires in COVID-19. Study background: Researchers got acute and convalescent COVID-19 samples from the United States, Italy and Spain. The cDNA or gDNA used as material had been derived from T cells, B-cell-depleted T cells, or PBMCs.

In the original analysis: Estimated nucleated cell counts came from reference gene primer amplification. Libraries were prepared by immunoSEQ multiplex PCR; TCRdb keeps only in-frame clonotypes and omits some of them. Clone size and the V and J calls come from that table; the DNA yielded D and trimming. The sample has fewer than 450,000 clones, around 89% seen once. While infection was still active, Seattle patients were enrolled and then followed longitudinally. Germline lookup yields CDR1 LGHDT and CDR2 YNNKEL (reference sequence). With 4 bases removed from V and 8 bases from J, the gap between germline ends came to 6 bases. CDR3 length: 11 residues.

This receptor was taken from a woman in her 50s with COVID-19, enrolled during active disease. The sequencing sample was made of peripheral blood. This sequence joins TRBV3-1 (or the pseudogene TRBV3-2) and TRBJ2-1, with D possibly being TRBD2 (6 bases). The CDR3 DNA reads TGTGCCAGCAGCCGGAGGGATGAGCAGTTCTTC. Encoded protein: CASSRRDEQFF.